These 20 T cell receptor beta chains share one sample of origin, sequenced in a study of shared clonotypes between healthy human individuals. The table came from immunoSEQ multiplex PCR; TCRdb's copy has only in-frame clones and leaves some out. The table lists roughly 640,000 clones, approximately 74% of them singletons. What was sequenced was memory CD4+ T cells sorted from blood. This sample's subset: CD45RA-negative fraction. The receptors come from a woman under 40 in good health.

V usage is TRBV19 and J usage is TRBJ2-1; TRBD1 or TRBD2 may be the D gene (6 bases each). This CDR3 spans 16 amino acids. The ends were cut back, 7 bases at V and 9 bases at J, with 25 bases in the middle. Germline V gene sequence: CDR1 LNHDA, CDR2 SQIVND (reference sequence). The CDR3 reads CASTFGGSRSWGEQFF. DNA of the CDR3: TGTGCCAGTACATTCGGGGGCAGTAGGTCCTGGGGTGAGCAGTTCTTC.

V and J are TRBV6-7 and TRBJ2-7; no reliable D call. TRBV6-7 is known as an ORF, though its function is uncertain. With 3 bases removed from V and 4 bases from J, the gap between germline ends came to 13 bases. The CDR3 consists of 14 residues. The CDR3 region is CASSYLRAPYEQYF. CDR3 nucleotide sequence: TGTGCCAGCAGTTATCTCCGGGCCCCTTACGAGCAGTACTTC.

The rearrangement joins TRBV5-1 to TRBJ2-2; either TRBD1 or TRBD2 may fit D (5 bases each). This CDR3 has 14 amino acids. The V gene lost 5 bases and the J gene lost 4 bases, with 12 bases spanning the gap. CDR1 and CDR2 (germline): SGHRS, YFSETQ. For the CDR3, the DNA is TGCGCCAGCAGGTCCGGGACGAGCACCGGGGAGCTGTTTTTT. This encodes CASRSGTSTGELFF.

The rearrangement uses TRBV19 and TRBJ2-7; 10 bases agree with TRBD2. This CDR3 spans 14 amino acids. Trimming at V came to 5 bases and at J to 5 bases, leaving 6 bases not matched to a gene. CDR1 LNHDA and CDR2 SQIVND come from the germline V gene (reference sequence). DNA of the CDR3: TGTGCCAGTAGTTCTAGCGGGAGTATCGACGAGCAGTACTTC. It specifies CASSSSGSIDEQYF.

The J gene is TRBJ2-7, the V gene TRBV28; D gene ambiguous. The germline V and J ends were trimmed by 3 bases and 5 bases, with 8 bases remaining between them. The CDR3 has 12 amino acids. Germline loops: CDR1 MDHEN, CDR2 SYDVKM. This CDR3 reads CASSFEAHEQYF. The DNA for the CDR3 is TGTGCCAGCAGTTTCGAAGCGCACGAGCAGTACTTC.

The CDR3 bases are TGTGCCAGCAGTGAACTACATCAGCCCCAGCATTTT. Translated: CASSELHQPQHF. This chain connects TRBV6-1 to TRBJ1-5, with no clear D. This CDR3 has 12 amino acids. The V end lost 2 bases, the J end lost 5 bases, and 4 bases lay between the germline ends. Germline V gene data show CDR1 as MNHNS and CDR2 as SASEGT.

Here the CDR3 DNA reads TGTGCCAGCAGCTTAGGGCGGGGACAGCTACAAGAGACCCAGTACTTC. Amino acid sequence: CASSLGRGQLQETQYF. The chain is built from TRBV11-2 and TRBJ2-5; perhaps TRBD1 as D (7 bases). Germline CDR1 is SGHAT and CDR2 is FQNNGV. Trimming left V 1 base short and J 2 bases short, with 14 bases between. This CDR3 has 16 amino acids.

This clone was seen more than once but under ten times. A much larger clone lies one base from this, so it may be a read error. The CDR3 DNA sequence: TGTGCCAGCAGAGGACAGTTCTACGAGCAGTACTTC. Translating it yields CASRGQFYEQYF. The chain links TRBV25-1 to TRBJ2-7, with a weak D call TRBD1 (6 bases). This CDR3 contains 12 residues. Germline assignment: CDR1 MGHDK and CDR2 SYGVNS. V gave up 6 bases and J gave up 3 bases, with 9 bases separating them.

This sequence joins TRBV5-4 and TRBJ2-7; TRBD2 aligns across 11 bases. In germline, CDR1 is SGHNT, CDR2 YYREEE (reference sequence). V lost 3 bases and J lost 2; bases outside the gene matches: 7. CDR3 length equals 16 residues. The CDR3 DNA reads as TGTGCCAGCAGCTCTTTACTAGCGGGAGTCGCCTACGAGCAGTACTTC. Its translation: CASSSLLAGVAYEQYF.

This clone has just one count. The V call is TRBV6-1, the J call TRBJ2-2; D unresolved. Germline V gene lookup returns CDR1 MNHNS and CDR2 SASEGT. The CDR3 extends over 14 amino acids. The ends were cut back, 1 base at V and 2 bases at J, with 5 bases in the middle. The CDR3, as DNA: TGTGCCAGCAGTGAAGGGGCCAACACCGGGGAGCTGTTTTTT. Encoded protein: CASSEGANTGELFF.

DNA of the CDR3: TGTGCCAGCACCCTCCAGAACGCCAGGGGACGGACTTTCTTT. Its translation: CASTLQNARGRTFF. The chain joins TRBV28 to TRBJ1-1; D is perhaps TRBD1 (6 bases). Trimming removed 7 bases from V and 12 bases from J, with 24 bases in between. The CDR3 totals 14 residues. Germline V CDR1 and CDR2: MDHEN, SYDVKM.

This rearrangement joins TRBV19 to TRBJ2-7; 8 nucleotides agree with TRBD1. Germline trimming cut 3 bases from V and 6 bases from J; bases unmatched to any gene: 4. This CDR3 contains 13 residues. The germline V gene has CDR1 LNHDA and CDR2 SQIVND (reference sequence). The CDR3 DNA reads TGTGCCAGTAGTATCAGGGGGCGAGGCGAGCAGTACTTC. This encodes CASSIRGRGEQYF.

The chain employs TRBV7-2 and TRBJ2-2; TRBD1 might be the D (5 bases). CDR1 and CDR2 (germline): SGHTA, FQGNSA. V was trimmed by 1 base and J by 1 base, leaving 7 bases between them. The CDR3 spans 15 residues. CDR3 nucleotide sequence: TGTGCCAGCAGCTTAGGACAGTGGAACACCGGGGAGCTGTTTTTT. The encoded protein is CASSLGQWNTGELFF.

The J gene is TRBJ1-2, the V gene TRBV7-9; no clear D. Between the trimmed V and J ends, which lost 3 bases and 8 bases, there was a span of 13 bases. This CDR3 region has 13 residues. Germline assignment: CDR1 SEHNR and CDR2 FQNEAQ (reference sequence). For the CDR3, the DNA is TGTGCCAGCAGCTTTGCGGCAGGAGGAGGCTACACCTTC. Protein product: CASSFAAGGGYTF.

The chain links TRBV7-6 to TRBJ2-6; D uncertain. Germline assignment: CDR1 SGHVS and CDR2 FNYEAQ. CDR3 size: 14 residues. Trimming pared 2 bases from V and 4 bases from J, leaving 6 bases between. The CDR3 nucleotides are TGTGCCAGCAGCTTACCCTCCGGGGCCAACGTCCTGACTTTC. Its protein is CASSLPSGANVLTF.

The V and J genes are TRBV19 and TRBJ1-1; no clear D gene. V was shortened by 3 bases and J by 0 bases, with 8 bases between the two germline ends. The V gene's germline CDR1 is LNHDA and CDR2 SQIVND (reference sequence). The CDR3 is 14 amino acids. The CDR3 DNA sequence: TGTGCCAGTAGTATTGGGCAGGTGAACACTGAAGCTTTCTTT. Amino acid sequence: CASSIGQVNTEAFF.

This clone has only a few counts. This chain uses TRBV30 with TRBJ1-5; no firm D call. This CDR3 has 14 residues. V lost 1 base to trimming and J lost 0 bases, with 7 bases between them. CDR1 is GTSNPN and CDR2 is SVGIG in the germline V gene (reference sequence). CDR3: CAWSGINSNQPQHF. The CDR3 DNA reads TGTGCCTGGAGTGGGATTAATAGCAATCAGCCCCAGCATTTT.

The rearrangement uses TRBV19 and TRBJ1-5, with a tentative D call TRBD1 (6 bases). The V gene's germline CDR1 is LNHDA and CDR2 SQIVND (reference sequence). The CDR3 extends over 14 amino acids. The V end was cut by 6 bases, the J end by 3 bases, with 12 bases between. CDR3 DNA sequence: TGTGCCAGTAGGACCGGGACAACCAATCAGCCCCAGCATTTT. This codes for CASRTGTTNQPQHF.

The rearrangement links TRBV6-5 to TRBJ1-4; the match to TRBD1 covers 7 bases. CDR1 is MNHEY and CDR2 is SVGAGI in the germline V gene. Trimming removed 5 bases from V and 5 bases from J; junction bases left unmatched: 5. The CDR3 is 14 residues long. CDR3 bases: TGTGCCAGCAGTAGGGGACAGCTGAATGAAAAACTGTTTTTT. Translated, it gives CASSRGQLNEKLFF.

This chain connects TRBV27 to TRBJ1-1, with D tentatively TRBD1 (5 bases). The germline V gene has CDR1 MNHEY and CDR2 SMNVEV (reference sequence). The CDR3 has 16 residues. Trimming removed 6 bases from V and 2 bases from J, with 19 bases in between. DNA of the CDR3: TGTGCCAGCAGCTCTTGGGGGGGGAGGTCAAACACTGAAGCTTTCTTT. Amino acid sequence: CASSSWGGRSNTEAFF.